These 20 T cell receptor beta chains were all obtained from the same sample, sequenced in a study of T cell responses to AZD1222 COVID-19 vaccine. The assay was immunoSEQ multiplex PCR, and TCRdb's table has in-frame clones only and misses some. This table has about 120,000 clones, about 90% appearing once. The sample consisted of peripheral blood, taken on day 0 of MenACWY control vaccination. The receptors come from an adult in good health.

The chain combines TRBV6-2 or TRBV6-3 with TRBJ2-1, with 9 bases fitting TRBD2. J was trimmed by 0 bases and V by 1 base; bases with no gene match: 4. The length of the CDR3 is 17 residues. CDR1 MNHEY and CDR2 SVGEGT come from the germline V gene. The CDR3 coding sequence is TGTGCCAGCAGTTACTTGATAGCGGGGGACTCCTACAATGAGCAGTTCTTC. Encoded protein: CASSYLIAGDSYNEQFF.

This clone was picked up a small number of times. Here the CDR3 reads CASMPGGESEKLFF. DNA for the CDR3: TGTGCCAGCATGCCCGGAGGGGAGAGTGAAAAACTGTTTTTT. The V call is TRBV7-3, the J call TRBJ1-4; maybe TRBD1 (5 bases). Trimming cost V 7 bases and J 7 bases, with 16 bases left between them. The CDR3 runs 14 residues. Germline CDR1 SGHTA, CDR2 FQGTGA.

The DNA of the CDR3 is TGTGCCGCTTCAGGGACTACAGATACGCAGTATTTT. It translates to CAASGTTDTQYF. V usage is TRBV24-1 and J usage is TRBJ2-3; perhaps TRBD2 as D (6 bases). Trimming took off 12 bases at V and 3 bases at J, with 12 bases between the two ends. The CDR3 is 12 residues long. Per the germline V gene, CDR1 is KGHDR and CDR2 is SFDVKD.

The chain joins TRBV9 to TRBJ1-4; D is uncertain. Germline V gene data show CDR1 as SGDLS and CDR2 as YYNGEE. The CDR3 loop spans 14 amino acids. V shed 3 bases and J shed 7 bases, with 13 bases lying between them. The CDR3 nucleotides read TGTGCCAGCAGCGAAACAAGTACTGGTGAAAAACTGTTTTTT. Translation gives CASSETSTGEKLFF. Full variable domain (rest looked up from reference TRBV9 and TRBJ1-4): DSGVTQTPKHLITATGQRVTLRCSPRSGDLSVYWYQQSLDQGLQFLIQYYNGEERAKGNILERFSAQQFPDLHSELNLSSLELGDSALYFCASSETSTGEKLFFGSGTQLSVL.

The CDR3 DNA reads as TGTGCCAGCAGTTACCGGATTCAAGAGACCCAGTACTTC. Its translation is CASSYRIQETQYF. J is TRBJ2-5 and V is TRBV6-5, with D unresolved. With 2 bases removed from V and 2 bases from J, the gap between germline ends came to 6 bases. In germline, CDR1 is MNHEY, CDR2 SVGAGI. The CDR3 has 13 amino acids.

The chain is built from TRBV6-5 and TRBJ1-2, with 8 bases lining up with TRBD1. CDR3 length: 15 amino acids. V dropped 7 bases and J dropped 4; count of bases not matched to a gene: 11. CDR1 is MNHEY, CDR2 SVGAGI, per germline. This CDR3 is CASTPGTGTGYGYTF. The CDR3 DNA is TGTGCCAGCACCCCCGGAACAGGGACAGGCTATGGCTACACCTTC.

The J gene is TRBJ1-2, the V gene TRBV14; D might be TRBD1 (6 bases). Trimming pared 3 bases from V and 7 bases from J, leaving 21 bases between. Germline V gene data show CDR1 as SGHDN and CDR2 as FVKESK. This CDR3 comprises 16 residues. The CDR3 bases are TGTGCCAGCAGCCACCTGTGGGGACATTTAGAGATTGGCTACACCTTC. It codes for CASSHLWGHLEIGYTF. The entire variable domain, with the rest obtained from reference TRBV14 and TRBJ1-2, is as follows: EAGVTQFPSHSVIEKGQTVTLRCDPISGHDNLYWYRRVMGKEIKFLLHFVKESKQDESGMPNNRFLAERTGGTYSTLKVQPAELEDSGVYFCASSHLWGHLEIGYTFGSGTRLTVV.

V usage is TRBV5-1 and J usage is TRBJ1-1; TRBD1 aligns across 8 bases. The V and J ends lost 6 bases and 5 bases, in that order; junction bases with no gene match: 6. There are 13 residues in the CDR3. Germline V gene sequence: CDR1 SGHRS, CDR2 YFSETQ. CDR3 sequence reads: CASTPQGVTEAFF. The CDR3 bases are TGCGCCAGCACCCCACAGGGGGTAACTGAAGCTTTCTTT.

CDR3 loop: CASSLIRGKNTEAFF. The CDR3 region has the DNA TGTGCCAGCAGCTTAATTCGGGGCAAGAACACTGAAGCTTTCTTT. The chain couples TRBV11-2 to TRBJ1-1, with D perhaps matching TRBD1 (5 bases). V lost 2 bases and J 1 base, leaving 11 bases between the germline ends. The CDR3 runs 15 residues. Per the germline V gene, CDR1 is SGHAT and CDR2 is FQNNGV.

Regarding this clone: Different DNA sequences within this sample yield the same CDR3. The J gene is TRBJ1-2, the V gene TRBV24-1; the D is unclear. The CDR3 length is 14 residues. CDR1 is KGHDR, CDR2 SFDVKD, per germline. V dropped 6 bases and J dropped 4 bases, with 14 bases sitting between them. CDR3 in amino acids: CATSTTPYSYGYTF. For the CDR3, the DNA is TGTGCCACCAGTACCACCCCCTACAGCTATGGCTACACCTTC.

Of note for this clone: Within the sample, other DNA sequences also encode this same CDR3. The chain is built from TRBV6-6 and TRBJ1-1; 9 nucleotides agree with TRBD1. Per germline, CDR1 MNHNY and CDR2 SVGAGI (reference sequence). The CDR3 is 13 residues long. With V trimmed by 5 bases and J by 4 bases, 2 bases remained unmatched. In DNA form, the CDR3 reads TGTGCCAGCAGTCCGGGACAGGGCACTGAAGCTTTCTTT. This sequence encodes CASSPGQGTEAFF.

The chain uses TRBV19 and TRBJ2-7; 9 positions match TRBD1. This CDR3 has 14 amino acids. CDR1 LNHDA and CDR2 SQIVND come from the germline V gene (reference sequence). The V segment lost 6 bases and the J segment 2 bases; nucleotides outside the gene matches: 5. The CDR3 protein is CASRRDRVTYEQYF. CDR3 DNA: TGTGCCAGTAGACGGGACAGGGTCACCTACGAGCAGTACTTC.

The rearrangement joins TRBV25-1 to TRBJ2-5; TRBD1 matches at 7 bases. The CDR3 contains 13 residues. The V gene end was trimmed by 5 bases and the J gene end by 5 bases; junction bases not matched to a gene: 5. Germline V gives CDR1 MGHDK, CDR2 SYGVNS. CDR3 amino acids: CASSRQGTETQYF. The CDR3 bases are TGTGCCAGCAGTCGACAGGGTACGGAGACCCAGTACTTC.

This clone was detected only a few times. The CDR3 sequence is CASSLGGGGPTDTQYF. DNA of the CDR3: TGTGCCAGCAGCTTGGGTGGGGGAGGCCCCACAGATACGCAGTATTTT. This chain links TRBV11-1 with TRBJ2-3; possible D gene TRBD2, 6 bases. The V end lost 3 bases, the J end lost 2 bases, and 15 bases lay between the germline ends. The CDR3 totals 16 residues. Germline values: CDR1 SGHAT, CDR2 FQDESV (reference sequence).

The chain joins TRBV7-9 to TRBJ1-4; D gene unclear. V was cut by 5 bases and J by 8 bases, with 18 bases left in between. This CDR3 has 15 amino acids. Per the germline V gene, CDR1 is SEHNR and CDR2 is FQNEAQ (reference sequence). CDR3 residues: CASSPERFGAEKLFF. In nucleotides, the CDR3 is TGTGCCAGCAGCCCAGAGAGGTTTGGAGCAGAAAAACTGTTTTTT.

The gene calls are TRBV6-5 and TRBJ2-5, with D possibly being TRBD1 or TRBD2 (5 bases each). The CDR3 runs 16 residues. Trimming removed 0 bases from V and 2 bases from J, with 13 bases in between. Germline values: CDR1 MNHEY, CDR2 SVGAGI. CDR3 protein: CASSYSVGETQETQYF. The CDR3 DNA reads TGTGCCAGCAGTTACTCCGTGGGGGAGACTCAAGAGACCCAGTACTTC.

V usage is TRBV7-6 and J usage is TRBJ1-5; no reliable D call. Germline V gives CDR1 SGHVS, CDR2 FNYEAQ. Trimming removed 2 bases at V and 2 bases at J, with 13 bases between. The CDR3 sequence is 16 residues long. The CDR3 DNA sequence: TGTGCCAGCAGCTTATATAGTGGAGGCGGCAATCAGCCCCAGCATTTT. Translated, it gives CASSLYSGGGNQPQHF.

The chain employs TRBV27 and TRBJ2-1; the match to TRBD2 covers 12 bases. Germline-derived CDR1 and CDR2 are MNHEY and SMNVEV (reference sequence). With 4 bases clipped from V and 0 bases from J, the junction kept 19 bases outside the gene matches. This CDR3 is built from 22 residues. The chain's CDR3 is CASSYPPTSGRIGASSYNEQFF. The CDR3 nucleotides read TGTGCCAGCAGTTACCCTCCGACTAGCGGGAGAATTGGGGCGAGCTCCTACAATGAGCAGTTCTTC.

This rearrangement joins TRBV10-3 to TRBJ2-1; TRBD1 matches at 9 bases. This CDR3 is 16 amino acids long. Germline V gene lookup returns CDR1 ENHRY and CDR2 SYGVKD. With V trimmed by 6 bases and J by 7 bases, 13 bases remained unmatched. The DNA of the CDR3 is TGTGCCATCAGCCTGAAACAGACAGGGGGGGCAAATGAGCAGTTCTTC. This codes for CAISLKQTGGANEQFF.

The rearrangement joins TRBV23-1 to TRBJ2-7, with D unresolved. TRBV23-1 is an ORF; its function is uncertain. This CDR3 has 15 residues. The V end lost 3 bases, the J end lost 3 bases, and 15 bases lay between the germline ends. The DNA of the CDR3 is TGCGCCAGCAGTCATGCGTGGGCTGGTAACTACGAGCAGTACTTC. It specifies CASSHAWAGNYEQYF.